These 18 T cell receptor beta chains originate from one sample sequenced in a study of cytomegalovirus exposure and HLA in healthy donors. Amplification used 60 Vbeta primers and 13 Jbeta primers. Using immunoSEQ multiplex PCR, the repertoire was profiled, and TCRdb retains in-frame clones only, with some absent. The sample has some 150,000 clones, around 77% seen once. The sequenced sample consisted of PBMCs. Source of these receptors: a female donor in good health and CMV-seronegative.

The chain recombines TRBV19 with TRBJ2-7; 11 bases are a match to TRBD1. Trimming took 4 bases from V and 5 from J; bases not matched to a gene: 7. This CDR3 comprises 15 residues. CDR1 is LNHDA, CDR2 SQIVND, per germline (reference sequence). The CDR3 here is CASSKFGTGGHEQYF. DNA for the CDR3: TGTGCCAGTAGTAAGTTCGGGACAGGGGGTCACGAGCAGTACTTC.

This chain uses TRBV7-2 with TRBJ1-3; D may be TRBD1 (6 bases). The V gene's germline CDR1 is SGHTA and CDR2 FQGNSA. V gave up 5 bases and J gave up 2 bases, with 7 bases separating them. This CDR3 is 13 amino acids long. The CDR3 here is CASSGQPGNTIYF. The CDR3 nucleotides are TGTGCCAGCAGCGGACAGCCTGGAAACACCATATATTTT.

CDR3 sequence (DNA): TGCGCCAGCAGCTTGGGGCTAGCGAGCACAGATACGCAGTATTTT. It is translated as CASSLGLASTDTQYF. The chain uses TRBV5-1 and TRBJ2-3; weak D call: TRBD2 (6 bases). Germline V gives CDR1 SGHRS, CDR2 YFSETQ. The CDR3 extends over 15 amino acids. Trimming cost V 0 bases and J 0 bases, with 8 bases left between them. Variable domain in full (rest from reference TRBV5-1 and TRBJ2-3): KAGVTQTPRYLIKTRGQQVTLSCSPISGHRSVSWYQQTPGQGLQFLFEYFSETQRNKGNFPGRFSGRQFSNSRSEMNVSTLELGDSALYLCASSLGLASTDTQYFGPGTRLTVL.

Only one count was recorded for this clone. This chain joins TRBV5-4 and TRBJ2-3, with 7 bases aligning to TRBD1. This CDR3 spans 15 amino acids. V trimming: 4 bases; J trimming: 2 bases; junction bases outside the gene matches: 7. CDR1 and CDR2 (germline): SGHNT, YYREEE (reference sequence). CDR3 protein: CASSPRQGSTDTQYF. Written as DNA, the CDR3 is TGTGCCAGCAGCCCCCGACAGGGCTCCACAGATACGCAGTATTTT.

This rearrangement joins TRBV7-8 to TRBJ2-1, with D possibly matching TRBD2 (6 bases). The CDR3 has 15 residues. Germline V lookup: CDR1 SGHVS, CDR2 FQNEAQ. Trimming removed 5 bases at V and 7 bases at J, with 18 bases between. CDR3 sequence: CASSALAPLGNEQFF. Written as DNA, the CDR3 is TGTGCCAGCAGCGCTCTAGCGCCCTTGGGGAATGAGCAGTTCTTC. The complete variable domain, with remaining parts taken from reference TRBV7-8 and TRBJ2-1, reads GAGVSQSPRYKVAKRGQDVALRCDPISGHVSLFWYQQALGQGPEFLTYFQNEAQLDKSGLPSDRFFAERPEGSVSTLKIQRTQQEDSAVYLCASSALAPLGNEQFFGPGTRLTVL.

CDR3 loop: CASSEEWDSLGQPQHF. Written as DNA, the CDR3 is TGTGCCAGCAGTGAAGAGTGGGACAGCCTGGGTCAGCCCCAGCATTTT. This chain joins TRBV6-1 and TRBJ1-5; 7 bases are shared with TRBD1. Germline V gene sequence: CDR1 MNHNS, CDR2 SASEGT. V gave up 1 base and J gave up 6 bases; unmatched junction bases: 9. CDR3 length: 16 residues.

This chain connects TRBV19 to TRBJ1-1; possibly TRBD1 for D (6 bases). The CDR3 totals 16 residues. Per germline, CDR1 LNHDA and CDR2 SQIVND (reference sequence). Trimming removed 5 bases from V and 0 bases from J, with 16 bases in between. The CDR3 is CASSPGQRSMNTEAFF. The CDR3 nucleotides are TGTGCCAGTAGTCCTGGACAGCGAAGCATGAACACTGAAGCTTTCTTT.

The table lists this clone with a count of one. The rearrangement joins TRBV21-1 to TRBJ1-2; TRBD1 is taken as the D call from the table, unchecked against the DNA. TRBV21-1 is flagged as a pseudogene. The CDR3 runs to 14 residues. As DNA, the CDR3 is TGTGCCAGCTTCGCGAGGGACAGAATTAATGGCTACACCTTC. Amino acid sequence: CASFARDRINGYTF.

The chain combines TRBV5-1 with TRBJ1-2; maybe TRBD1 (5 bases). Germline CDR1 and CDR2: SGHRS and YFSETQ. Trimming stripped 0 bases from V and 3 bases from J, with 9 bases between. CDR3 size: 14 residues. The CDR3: CASSLERGYYGYTF. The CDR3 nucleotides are TGCGCCAGCAGCTTGGAACGGGGGTACTATGGCTACACCTTC.

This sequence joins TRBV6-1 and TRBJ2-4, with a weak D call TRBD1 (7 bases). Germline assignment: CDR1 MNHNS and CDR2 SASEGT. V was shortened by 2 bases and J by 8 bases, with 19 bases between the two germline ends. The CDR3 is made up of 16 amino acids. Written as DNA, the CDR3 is TGTGCCAGCAGTGAAATCAGTGGAGGGGGCAGGGACATTCAGTACTTC. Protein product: CASSEISGGGRDIQYF.

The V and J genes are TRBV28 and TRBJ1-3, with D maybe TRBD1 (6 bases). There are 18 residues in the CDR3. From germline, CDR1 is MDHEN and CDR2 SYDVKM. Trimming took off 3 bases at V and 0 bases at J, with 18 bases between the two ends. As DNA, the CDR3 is TGTGCCAGCAGTTTTTCAGGCAGGGGATGGGGCTCTGGAAACACCATATATTTT. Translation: CASSFSGRGWGSGNTIYF.

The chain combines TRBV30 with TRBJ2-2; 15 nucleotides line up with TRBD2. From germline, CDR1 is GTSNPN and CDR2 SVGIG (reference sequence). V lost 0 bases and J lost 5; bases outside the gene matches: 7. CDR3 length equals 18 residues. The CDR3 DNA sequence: TGTGCCTGGAGTGTAGGACTAGCGGGAGGGCCGCGAACCGGGGAGCTGTTTTTT. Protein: CAWSVGLAGGPRTGELFF.

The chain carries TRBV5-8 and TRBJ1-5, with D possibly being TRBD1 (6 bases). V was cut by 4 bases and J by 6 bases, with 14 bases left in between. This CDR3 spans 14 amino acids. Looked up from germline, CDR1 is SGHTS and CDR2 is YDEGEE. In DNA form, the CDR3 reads TGTGCCAGCAGCCGGGACATAAACGGTCAGCCCCAGCATTTT. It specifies CASSRDINGQPQHF.

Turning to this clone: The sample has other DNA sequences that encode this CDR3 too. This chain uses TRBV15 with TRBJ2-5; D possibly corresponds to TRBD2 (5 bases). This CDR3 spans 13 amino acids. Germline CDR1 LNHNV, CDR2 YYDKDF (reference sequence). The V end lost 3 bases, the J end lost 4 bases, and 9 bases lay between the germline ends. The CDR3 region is CATSRDRGETQYF. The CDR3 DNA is TGTGCCACCAGCAGGGACCGGGGAGAGACCCAGTACTTC.

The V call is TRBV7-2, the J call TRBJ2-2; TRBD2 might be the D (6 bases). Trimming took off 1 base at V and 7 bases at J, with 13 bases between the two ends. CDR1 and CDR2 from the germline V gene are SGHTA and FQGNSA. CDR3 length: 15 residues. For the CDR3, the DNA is TGTGCCAGCAGCTTAGGGGGGGTCGCGGGCGGGGAGCTGTTTTTT. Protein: CASSLGGVAGGELFF.

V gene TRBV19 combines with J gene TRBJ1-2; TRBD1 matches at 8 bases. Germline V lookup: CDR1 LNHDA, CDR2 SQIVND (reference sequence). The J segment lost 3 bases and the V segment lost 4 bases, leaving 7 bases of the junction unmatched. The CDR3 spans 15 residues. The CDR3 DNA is TGTGCCAGTAGTACCCATAACAGGGGGGACTATGGCTACACCTTC. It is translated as CASSTHNRGDYGYTF. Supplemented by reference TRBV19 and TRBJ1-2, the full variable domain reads DGGITQSPKYLFRKEGQNVTLSCEQNLNHDAMYWYRQDPGQGLRLIYYSQIVNDFQKGDIAEGYSVSREKKESFPLTVTSAQKNPTAFYLCASSTHNRGDYGYTFGSGTRLTVV.

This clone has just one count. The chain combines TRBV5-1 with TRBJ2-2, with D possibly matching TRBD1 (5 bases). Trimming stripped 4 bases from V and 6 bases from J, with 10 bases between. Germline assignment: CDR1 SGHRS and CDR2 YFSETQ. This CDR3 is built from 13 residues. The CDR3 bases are TGCGCCAGCAGCGTGACAGCCCCCGGGGAGCTGTTTTTT. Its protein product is CASSVTAPGELFF.

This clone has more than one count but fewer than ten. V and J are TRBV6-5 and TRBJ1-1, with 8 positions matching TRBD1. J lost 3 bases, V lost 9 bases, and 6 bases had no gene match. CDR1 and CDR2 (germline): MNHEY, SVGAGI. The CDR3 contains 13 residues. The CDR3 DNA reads TGTGCCAGTCGGACAGGGCCGCACACTGAAGCTTTCTTT. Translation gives CASRTGPHTEAFF.